This T cell receptor (beta chain) was obtained from a study of T cell responses to AZD1222 COVID-19 vaccine. Germline V gene lookup returns CDR1 ENHRY and CDR2 SYGVKD. Trimming took off 3 bases at V and 10 bases at J, with 19 bases between the two ends. The CDR3 is 15 amino acids. Worth noting for this clone: Its matching antigen is unknown.

Profiled with immunoSEQ multiplex PCR; TCRdb holds only in-frame clones, not every one. The sample lists a few hundred thousand clones, 85% to 95% seen once, with 0.55% in the top ten. The study's findings and limits: There were repertoire samples only from the period after the peak T cell response.

The V gene is TRBV10-3, the J gene TRBJ2-1, with D maybe TRBD1 (5 bases). The sample here was peripheral blood, taken on day 0 of AZD1222 vaccination. The receptor's source is an adult in good health. The CDR3 here is CAISELQPDAGEQFF. In DNA, the CDR3 is TGTGCCATCAGTGAATTGCAGCCTGACGCAGGGGAGCAGTTCTTC.